The 21 T cell receptor beta chains presented below share a single source sample, sequenced in a study of CD8+ T cells in alopecia areata. Stated treatment: oral pan-JAK inhibitor, 5-10 mg twice daily. RNA extraction was followed by reverse transcription into cDNA, which acted as the sequencing template. TCRdb's copy holds only in-frame clones and misses some; the assay was immunoSEQ multiplex PCR. The sample has roughly 280,000 clones; about 60% are singletons. The source material was CD4+ T cells sorted from blood, sampled around week 54, from a patient treated with tofacitinib. The receptors come from a human donor with alopecia areata.

This clone showed up just a few times. The rearrangement joins TRBV7-3 to TRBJ2-2, with D unclear. Germline V CDR1 and CDR2: SGHTA, FQGTGA. This CDR3 region has 16 residues. Trimming stripped 8 bases from V and 1 base from J, with 17 bases between. CDR3 bases: TGTGCCAGCGGATCCCTCACAGCCAGGAACACCGGGGAGCTGTTTTTT. It yields the protein CASGSLTARNTGELFF. Looking up the rest from reference TRBV7-3 and TRBJ2-2 gives the full variable domain: GAGVSQTPSNKVTEKGKYVELRCDPISGHTALYWYRQSLGQGPEFLIYFQGTGAADDSGLPNDRFFAVRPEGSVSTLKIQRTERGDSAVYLCASGSLTARNTGELFFGEGSRLTVL.

The rearrangement uses TRBV15 and TRBJ2-5; unclear D gene. The CDR3 totals 13 residues. Per the germline V gene, CDR1 is LNHNV and CDR2 is YYDKDF (reference sequence). The V and J ends lost 3 bases and 5 bases respectively, with 10 bases between them. This CDR3 reads CATSSLGLETQYF. CDR3 bases: TGTGCCACCAGCAGTCTAGGGCTGGAGACCCAGTACTTC. Variable domain in full (rest from reference TRBV15 and TRBJ2-5): DAMVIQNPRYQVTQFGKPVTLSCSQTLNHNVMYWYQQKSSQAPKLLFHYYDKDFNNEADTPDNFQSRRPNTSFCFLDIRSPGLGDTAMYLCATSSLGLETQYFGPGTRLLVL.

V is TRBV6-5 and J is TRBJ2-1; tentatively, D is TRBD1 (6 bases). The germline gives CDR1 MNHEY, CDR2 SVGAGI. V dropped 2 bases and J dropped 4 bases, with 15 bases sitting between them. CDR3 length equals 16 residues. The chain's CDR3 is CASSYQGPWDYNEQFF. The CDR3 DNA sequence: TGTGCCAGCAGTTACCAGGGGCCGTGGGATTACAATGAGCAGTTCTTC.

This clone was observed a few times. This rearrangement joins TRBV29-1 to TRBJ2-3, with 8 bases matching TRBD2. The germline CDR1 and CDR2 sequences are SQVTM and ANQGSEA. Losses at the gene ends were 7 bases for V and 4 bases for J; bases not matched to a gene: 7. The CDR3 has 13 residues. CDR3 sequence: CSAPGGPADTQYF. DNA for the CDR3: TGCAGCGCCCCGGGGGGGCCGGCAGATACGCAGTATTTT.

The chain employs TRBV9 and TRBJ2-1; 8 bases map to TRBD2. Per the germline V gene, CDR1 is SGDLS and CDR2 is YYNGEE. CDR3 length: 16 amino acids. V lost 4 bases and J lost 4; bases outside the gene matches: 10. CDR3: CASSPPGTSGYNEQFF. The CDR3, as DNA: TGTGCCAGCAGCCCCCCCGGGACTAGTGGGTACAATGAGCAGTTCTTC.

At least ten counts were recorded for this clone. This chain uses TRBV5-4 with TRBJ2-3; no reliable D call. The CDR3 covers 15 residues. Germline-derived CDR1 and CDR2 are SGHNT and YYREEE (reference sequence). The V end was cut by 0 bases, the J end by 0 bases, with 8 bases between. CDR3: CASSLVLSSTDTQYF. Here the CDR3 DNA reads TGTGCCAGCAGCTTGGTTCTCTCTAGCACAGATACGCAGTATTTT.

The rearrangement joins TRBV6-5 to TRBJ2-7; 9 bases are a match to TRBD1. The ends lost 0 bases at V and 6 bases at J; junction bases unmatched: 6. Germline CDR1 MNHEY, CDR2 SVGAGI. This CDR3 is 15 amino acids long. CDR3 bases: TGTGCCAGCAGTTACTCAATAGGGACAGGGCTCGAGCAGTACTTC. It yields the protein CASSYSIGTGLEQYF.

The chain has TRBV2 and TRBJ1-1; no clear D. Germline V gives CDR1 SNHLY, CDR2 FYNNEI. CDR3 length equals 12 residues. Trimming pared 6 bases from V and 5 bases from J, leaving 10 bases between. CDR3 amino acids: CASSFRNTEAFF. CDR3 DNA: TGTGCCAGCAGCTTCAGGAATACTGAAGCTTTCTTT.

The V gene is TRBV5-4, the J gene TRBJ1-1; D may be TRBD1 (5 bases). V lost 1 base to trimming and J lost 4 bases, with 8 bases between them. Germline V gene lookup returns CDR1 SGHNT and CDR2 YYREEE (reference sequence). This CDR3 has 13 amino acids. CDR3 bases: TGTGCCAGCAGCTTGATGGGGGGCACTGAAGCTTTCTTT. Protein product: CASSLMGGTEAFF. The whole variable domain, remainder taken from reference TRBV5-4 and TRBJ1-1, is ETGVTQSPTHLIKTRGQQVTLRCSSQSGHNTVSWYQQALGQGPQFIFQYYREEENGRGNFPPRFSGLQFPNYSSELNVNALELDDSALYLCASSLMGGTEAFFGQGTRLTVV.

The chain employs TRBV29-1 and TRBJ2-1, with unresolved D. The CDR3 spans 14 residues. Germline V lookup: CDR1 SQVTM, CDR2 ANQGSEA. V was trimmed by 2 bases and J by 12 bases, leaving 20 bases between them. DNA for the CDR3: TGCAGCGTTGAAAATAGCCGCACAATGTCCGTGCAGTTCTTC. Translating it yields CSVENSRTMSVQFF.

The V and J genes are TRBV30 and TRBJ1-4, with D perhaps matching TRBD1 (5 bases). This CDR3 comprises 15 residues. V was pared by 0 bases and J by 14 bases, with 22 bases between. Germline V lookup: CDR1 GTSNPN, CDR2 SVGIG (reference sequence). The CDR3 DNA is TGTGCCTGGAGTGTAATGGGGCAGGGCGGGTGGAATCTGTTTTTT. Its protein is CAWSVMGQGGWNLFF.

The rearrangement links TRBV30 to TRBJ1-1; D uncertain. V was pared by 0 bases and J by 1 base, with 12 bases between. This CDR3 region has 15 residues. CDR1 and CDR2 from the germline V gene are GTSNPN and SVGIG (reference sequence). In DNA form, the CDR3 reads TGTGCCTGGAGTGTACTTTTTAATCGGAACACTGAAGCTTTCTTT. As protein: CAWSVLFNRNTEAFF.

The count of this clone is one. This chain uses TRBV5-6 with TRBJ2-5; a possible D gene is TRBD1 (7 bases). Trimming removed 7 bases from V and 3 bases from J, with 16 bases in between. This CDR3 has 14 amino acids. The germline V gene encodes CDR1 SGHDT and CDR2 YYEEEE. Here the CDR3 reads CASSPGGTEETQYF. CDR3 nucleotides: TGTGCCAGCTCACCTGGCGGGACAGAAGAGACCCAGTACTTC.

This clone was found a few times. The gene calls are TRBV30 and TRBJ2-1; 7 nucleotides line up with TRBD2. Unmatched junction bases numbered 4, after V lost 1 base and J lost 7 bases. The germline V gene encodes CDR1 GTSNPN and CDR2 SVGIG (reference sequence). This CDR3 region has 13 residues. CDR3 amino acids: CAWSAGLGNEQFF. The CDR3 DNA reads as TGTGCCTGGAGTGCAGGACTAGGAAATGAGCAGTTCTTC. The full variable domain, completed using reference TRBV30 and TRBJ2-1, is SQTIHQWPATLVQPVGSPLSLECTVEGTSNPNLYWYRQAAGRGLQLLFYSVGIGQISSEVPQNLSASRPQDRQFILSSKKLLLSDSGFYLCAWSAGLGNEQFFGPGTRLTVL.

The V gene is TRBV29-1, the J gene TRBJ1-6; 8 bases align to TRBD1. The CDR3 is 15 residues long. The germline gives CDR1 SQVTM, CDR2 ANQGSEA. Germline trimming cut 7 bases from V and 0 bases from J; bases unmatched to any gene: 5. CDR3 sequence: CSARTGSSYNSPLHF. In nucleotides, the CDR3 is TGCAGCGCTCGGACAGGGAGCTCCTATAATTCACCCCTCCACTTT.

The rearrangement uses TRBV11-2 and TRBJ1-2; weak D call: TRBD1 (5 bases). Between the trimmed V and J ends, which lost 1 base and 3 bases, there was a span of 9 bases. Germline CDR1 is SGHAT and CDR2 is FQNNGV. The length of the CDR3 is 14 residues. The DNA of the CDR3 is TGTGCCAGCAGCTTAGCCGGGGGGGACTATGGCTACACCTTC. Residues: CASSLAGGDYGYTF.

V gene TRBV30 combines with J gene TRBJ1-2; D remains ambiguous. Germline-derived CDR1 and CDR2 are GTSNPN and SVGIG (reference sequence). Trimming removed 6 bases at V and 7 bases at J, with 12 bases between. The CDR3 runs to 11 residues. In DNA, the CDR3 is TGTGCCTGCGACATCGGGGTTGGCTACACCTTC. Translating gives CACDIGVGYTF.

The J gene is TRBJ1-2, the V gene TRBV6-5; D is possibly TRBD1 (6 bases). Germline values: CDR1 MNHEY, CDR2 SVGAGI. The CDR3 runs to 16 residues. Trimming shortened V by 0 bases and J by 0 bases, and 11 bases separated the two germline ends. CDR3 nucleotide sequence: TGTGCCAGCAGTTACTCGGGACAAGGAGCTAACTATGGCTACACCTTC. Its translation is CASSYSGQGANYGYTF.

The chain carries TRBV10-2 and TRBJ1-2; D perhaps matches TRBD1 (6 bases). V lost 5 bases and J 2 bases, leaving 12 bases between the germline ends. The germline CDR1 and CDR2 sequences are WSHSY and SAAADI. This CDR3 contains 14 residues. In DNA form, the CDR3 reads TGCGCCAGCAGTAGAGACAGGTCAAACTATGGCTACACCTTC. Translating it yields CASSRDRSNYGYTF.

The CDR3 nucleotides are TGTGCCACCGCACGGGGGGGTAGTTACAATGAGCAGTTCTTC. It yields the protein CATARGGSYNEQFF. This rearrangement joins TRBV6-5 to TRBJ2-1; TRBD2 matches 8 bases. This CDR3 spans 14 amino acids. From germline, CDR1 is MNHEY and CDR2 SVGAGI. V lost 10 bases and J lost 4; bases outside the gene matches: 9.

This clone showed up just a few times. V usage is TRBV5-1 and J usage is TRBJ2-1; 9 bases match TRBD2. CDR1 is SGHRS, CDR2 YFSETQ, per germline. Trimming at V came to 4 bases and at J to 4 bases, leaving 9 bases not matched to a gene. This CDR3 has 16 amino acids. The CDR3 loop reads CASSRIGGGVYNEQFF. The CDR3 DNA reads TGCGCCAGCAGCCGCATTGGCGGGGGGGTTTACAATGAGCAGTTCTTC.